One and the same sample provided the 25 T cell receptor beta chains below, sequenced in a study of blood T cell repertoires in COVID-19. Here immunoSEQ multiplex PCR was the method, and the copy in TCRdb shows in-frame clones only, minus some. The sample includes about 120,000 clones, just under 85% of them seen just once. The specimen was peripheral blood. These receptors came from a man aged 65 to 85 with active or convalescent COVID-19.

The CDR3 loop reads CASSYAVWDSVSRTQYF. CDR3 sequence (DNA): TGTGCCAGCAGTTACGCTGTTTGGGACAGTGTCAGCCGGACCCAGTACTTC. This chain links TRBV6-2 or TRBV6-3 with TRBJ2-5; 7 bases fit TRBD1. This CDR3 has 17 amino acids. The junction had 16 bases not matched to a gene; V was cut back by 2 bases and J by 7 bases. Germline CDR1 is MNHEY and CDR2 is SVGEGT.

This clone was observed a handful of times. CDR3 protein: CASSVDRVRQPQHF. DNA of the CDR3: TGTGCCAGCAGTGTGGACAGGGTCAGGCAGCCCCAGCATTTT. The chain links TRBV2 to TRBJ1-5; 8 positions agree with TRBD1. V lost 4 bases and J lost 7; bases outside the gene matches: 6. Germline values: CDR1 SNHLY, CDR2 FYNNEI. CDR3 length: 14 residues. Full variable domain (rest looked up from reference TRBV2 and TRBJ1-5): EPEVTQTPSHQVTQMGQEVILRCVPISNHLYFYWYRQILGQKVEFLVSFYNNEISEKSEIFDDQFSVERPDGSNFTLKIRSTKLEDSAMYFCASSVDRVRQPQHFGDGTRLSIL.

CDR3 DNA sequence: TGTGCCAGCAGCTTGGGACTACGGGCCTACGAGCAGTACTTC. Residues: CASSLGLRAYEQYF. V is TRBV5-4 and J is TRBJ2-7; a weak D match, TRBD2 (5 bases). The germline V and J ends were trimmed by 0 bases and 2 bases, with 9 bases remaining between them. Germline CDR1 and CDR2: SGHNT and YYREEE (reference sequence). The CDR3 has 14 residues.

There are many counts of this clone. The chain employs TRBV2 and TRBJ2-3; 7 positions agree with TRBD2. Germline loops: CDR1 SNHLY, CDR2 FYNNEI. The J segment lost 2 bases and the V segment lost 1 base, leaving 6 bases of the junction unmatched. This CDR3 contains 16 residues. Here the CDR3 DNA reads TGTGCCAGCAGTGAAGGGAGCGGGACGAACACAGATACGCAGTATTTT. It codes for CASSEGSGTNTDTQYF.

The chain couples TRBV5-1 to TRBJ2-2, with 11 bases aligning to TRBD1. J lost 7 bases, V lost 4 bases, and 9 bases had no gene match. Germline V gene lookup returns CDR1 SGHRS and CDR2 YFSETQ. This CDR3 is built from 16 residues. CDR3 sequence (DNA): TGCGCCAGCAGCCCAGGACAGGGGGCGCGGGGCGGGGAGCTGTTTTTT. Residues: CASSPGQGARGGELFF.

V gene TRBV10-3 combines with J gene TRBJ2-7, with 10 bases lining up with TRBD2. J lost 12 bases, V lost 7 bases, and 15 bases had no gene match. The CDR3 spans 14 residues. Germline V CDR1 and CDR2: ENHRY, SYGVKD. The CDR3 DNA reads as TGTGCCATCAACCCCGGGACTAGCGAAGGAGGGCTGTACTTC. Encoded protein: CAINPGTSEGGLYF.

The chain recombines TRBV7-2 with TRBJ2-7, with D maybe TRBD2 (6 bases). Per the germline V gene, CDR1 is SGHTA and CDR2 is FQGNSA. The length of the CDR3 is 14 residues. Trimming cost V 5 bases and J 3 bases, with 14 bases left between them. The CDR3 loop is CASSRTRGLYEQYF. The CDR3 coding sequence is TGTGCCAGCAGCCGCACACGGGGACTCTACGAGCAGTACTTC.

The chain recombines TRBV4-3 with TRBJ2-1; possible D gene TRBD2, 7 bases. V lost 4 bases and J lost 4, with 14 bases in between. This CDR3 has 15 residues. Germline CDR1 LGHNA, CDR2 YSLEER. CDR3: CASSPARGGYNEQFF. The CDR3 DNA sequence: TGCGCCAGCAGCCCAGCTAGGGGGGGATACAATGAGCAGTTCTTC.

The chain uses TRBV19 and TRBJ1-2; maybe TRBD1 (5 bases). Trimming cost V 4 bases and J 2 bases, with 14 bases left between them. The CDR3 covers 15 residues. Germline V gene data show CDR1 as LNHDA and CDR2 as SQIVND (reference sequence). CDR3 nucleotide sequence: TGTGCCAGTAGTAAACAGGTCGCGTTAAACTATGGCTACACCTTC. Translated, it gives CASSKQVALNYGYTF.

The V gene is TRBV9, the J gene TRBJ1-1, with D perhaps TRBD1 (5 bases). This CDR3 comprises 14 residues. Trimming took off 0 bases at V and 10 bases at J, with 16 bases between the two ends. Germline CDR1 SGDLS, CDR2 YYNGEE. The CDR3 DNA sequence: TGTGCCAGCAGCGTAGGAGTTGGTGGGGGGGGAGCTTTCTTT. It yields the protein CASSVGVGGGGAFF.

This clone was counted a few times. CDR3 region: CASRGDRYNSPLHF. CDR3 in DNA: TGCGCCAGCAGGGGGGACAGGTATAATTCACCCCTCCACTTT. The chain joins TRBV10-1 to TRBJ1-6; 8 bases map to TRBD1. Germline CDR1 is WNHNN and CDR2 is SYGVQD (reference sequence). The CDR3 sequence is 14 residues long. The V and J ends lost 6 bases and 4 bases, in that order; junction bases with no gene match: 2.

This chain uses TRBV3-1 (or the pseudogene TRBV3-2) with TRBJ1-6, with D unclear. The CDR3 is 13 residues long. V lost 4 bases and J lost 10, with 11 bases in between. Germline V gene data show CDR1 as LGHDT and CDR2 as YNNKEL (reference sequence). As DNA, the CDR3 is TGTGCCAGCAGCCTGGATGACACCTCACCCCTCCACTTT. Protein sequence: CASSLDDTSPLHF.

In this sample, this clone turned up once. The chain joins TRBV5-4 to TRBJ2-7; D may be TRBD2 (5 bases). The CDR3 length is 16 residues. V dropped 4 bases and J dropped 3 bases, with 20 bases sitting between them. From germline, CDR1 is SGHNT and CDR2 YYREEE (reference sequence). The CDR3 sequence: CASSPPPTGYNYEQYF. The DNA of the CDR3 is TGTGCCAGCAGCCCCCCCCCTACGGGATACAACTACGAGCAGTACTTC.

This clone was recorded many times. The chain uses TRBV27 and TRBJ2-3; D is undetermined. The length of the CDR3 is 15 residues. The germline V gene encodes CDR1 MNHEY and CDR2 SMNVEV (reference sequence). Trimming removed 3 bases at V and 2 bases at J, with 12 bases between. CDR3 nucleotides: TGTGCCAGCAGTTTCGGGTCCCGTGCCACAGATACGCAGTATTTT. Translated: CASSFGSRATDTQYF.

The J gene is TRBJ2-7, the V gene TRBV5-1; a possible D gene is TRBD2 (6 bases). The CDR3 has 14 residues. Trimming removed 3 bases from V and 2 bases from J, with 12 bases in between. Germline CDR1 and CDR2: SGHRS and YFSETQ. CDR3 region: CASSSGSGTYEQYF. The CDR3 nucleotides read TGCGCCAGCAGCTCCGGTAGCGGAACCTACGAGCAGTACTTC. Complete variable domain (other parts from reference TRBV5-1 and TRBJ2-7): KAGVTQTPRYLIKTRGQQVTLSCSPISGHRSVSWYQQTPGQGLQFLFEYFSETQRNKGNFPGRFSGRQFSNSRSEMNVSTLELGDSALYLCASSSGSGTYEQYFGPGTRLTVT.

The chain carries TRBV18 and TRBJ1-1; 9 bases fit TRBD1. The ends lost 3 bases at V and 7 bases at J; junction bases unmatched: 3. Per the germline V gene, CDR1 is KGHSH and CDR2 is LQKENI. The length of the CDR3 is 13 residues. CDR3 in amino acids: CASSPGTGLEAFF. CDR3 DNA sequence: TGTGCCAGCTCACCCGGGACAGGGCTTGAAGCTTTCTTT.

The chain couples TRBV27 to TRBJ2-2; perhaps TRBD1 as D (7 bases). V was clipped by 0 bases and J by 4 bases, with 12 bases between them. The CDR3 is 16 residues long. CDR1 is MNHEY and CDR2 is SMNVEV in the germline V gene (reference sequence). The CDR3 loop is CASSLSPGGSTGELFF. CDR3 in DNA: TGTGCCAGCAGTTTATCGCCAGGGGGGTCCACCGGGGAGCTGTTTTTT.

The chain employs TRBV24-1 and TRBJ2-2; 7 nucleotides agree with TRBD1. This CDR3 region has 16 residues. Germline loops: CDR1 KGHDR, CDR2 SFDVKD. Trimming took 6 bases from V and 5 from J; bases not matched to a gene: 11. CDR3 nucleotides: TGTGCCACCAGTTTAACAGGGGTTTTTGGGACCGGGGAGCTGTTTTTT. This translates into CATSLTGVFGTGELFF.

This clone occurred once. The chain joins TRBV7-2 to TRBJ2-3; TRBD1 aligns across 11 bases. CDR1 and CDR2 from the germline V gene are SGHTA and FQGNSA. Germline trimming cut 0 bases from V and 3 bases from J; bases unmatched to any gene: 2. The CDR3 has 16 residues. This CDR3 is CASSLAGTGGTDTQYF. DNA of the CDR3: TGTGCCAGCAGCTTAGCTGGGACAGGGGGGACAGATACGCAGTATTTT.

In this sample, this clone turned up once. The V gene is TRBV3-1 (or the pseudogene TRBV3-2), the J gene TRBJ1-1, with 8 bases fitting TRBD1. Germline CDR1 LGHDT, CDR2 YNNKEL (reference sequence). The junction had 4 bases not matched to a gene; V was cut back by 5 bases and J by 5 bases. CDR3 length equals 13 residues. Here the CDR3 reads CASSTGGGTEAFF. The CDR3 nucleotides are TGTGCCAGCAGCACAGGGGGGGGAACTGAAGCTTTCTTT.

The rearrangement uses TRBV6-6 and TRBJ1-6; TRBD1 matches at 7 bases. The CDR3 length is 15 residues. The J segment lost 6 bases and the V segment lost 8 bases, leaving 10 bases of the junction unmatched. Germline V gives CDR1 MNHNY, CDR2 SVGAGI (reference sequence). CDR3 bases: TGTGCCAGCTCAGGGGGGAGTGCCTCTAATTCACCCCTCCACTTT. As protein: CASSGGSASNSPLHF.

The V gene is TRBV18, the J gene TRBJ2-4; possibly TRBD1 for D (5 bases). Germline loops: CDR1 KGHSH, CDR2 LQKENI. V shed 0 bases and J shed 2 bases, with 8 bases lying between them. This CDR3 contains 15 residues. DNA for the CDR3: TGTGCCAGCTCACCACCGTCAGGGTCCAAAAACATTCAGTACTTC. Translating gives CASSPPSGSKNIQYF.

V is TRBV28 and J is TRBJ1-2; perhaps TRBD1 as D (6 bases). The CDR3 totals 14 residues. Germline assignment: CDR1 MDHEN and CDR2 SYDVKM. V dropped 6 bases and J dropped 4 bases, with 15 bases sitting between them. The CDR3 bases are TGTGCCAGCAGCCGAGGGGGGGAGTCCTATGGCTACACCTTC. Protein sequence: CASSRGGESYGYTF.

The CDR3 DNA sequence: TGTGCCAGCAGCTATTCTAGCGGCTCCTACGAGCAGTACTTC. It codes for CASSYSSGSYEQYF. The genes are TRBV5-4 and TRBJ2-7, with TRBD2 matching over 7 bases. Per the germline V gene, CDR1 is SGHNT and CDR2 is YYREEE (reference sequence). This CDR3 contains 14 residues. V lost 3 bases and J lost 0; bases outside the gene matches: 3.

The chain recombines TRBV7-3 with TRBJ2-4; 7 nucleotides match TRBD1. Germline-derived CDR1 and CDR2 are SGHTA and FQGTGA. This CDR3 has 16 amino acids. V was clipped by 2 bases and J by 0 bases; unmatched bases: 4. CDR3 bases: TGTGCCAGCAGCTTAGGTACAGGGGCAGCCAAAAACATTCAGTACTTC. This codes for CASSLGTGAAKNIQYF.